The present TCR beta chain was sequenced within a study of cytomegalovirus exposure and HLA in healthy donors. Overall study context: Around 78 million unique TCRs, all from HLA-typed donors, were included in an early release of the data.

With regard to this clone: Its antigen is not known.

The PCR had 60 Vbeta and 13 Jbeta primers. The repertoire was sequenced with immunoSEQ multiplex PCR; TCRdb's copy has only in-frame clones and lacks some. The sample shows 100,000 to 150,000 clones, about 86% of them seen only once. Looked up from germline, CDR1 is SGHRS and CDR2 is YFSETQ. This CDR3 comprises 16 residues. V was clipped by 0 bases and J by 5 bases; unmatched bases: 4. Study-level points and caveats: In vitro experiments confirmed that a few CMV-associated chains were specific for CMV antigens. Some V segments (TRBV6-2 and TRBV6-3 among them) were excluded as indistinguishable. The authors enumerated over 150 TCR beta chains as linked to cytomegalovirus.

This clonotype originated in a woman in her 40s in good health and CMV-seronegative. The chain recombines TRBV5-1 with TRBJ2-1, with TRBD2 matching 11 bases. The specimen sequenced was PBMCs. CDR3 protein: CASSLALAGGHNEQFF. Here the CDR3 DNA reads TGCGCCAGCAGCTTGGCGCTAGCGGGGGGTCACAATGAGCAGTTCTTC.